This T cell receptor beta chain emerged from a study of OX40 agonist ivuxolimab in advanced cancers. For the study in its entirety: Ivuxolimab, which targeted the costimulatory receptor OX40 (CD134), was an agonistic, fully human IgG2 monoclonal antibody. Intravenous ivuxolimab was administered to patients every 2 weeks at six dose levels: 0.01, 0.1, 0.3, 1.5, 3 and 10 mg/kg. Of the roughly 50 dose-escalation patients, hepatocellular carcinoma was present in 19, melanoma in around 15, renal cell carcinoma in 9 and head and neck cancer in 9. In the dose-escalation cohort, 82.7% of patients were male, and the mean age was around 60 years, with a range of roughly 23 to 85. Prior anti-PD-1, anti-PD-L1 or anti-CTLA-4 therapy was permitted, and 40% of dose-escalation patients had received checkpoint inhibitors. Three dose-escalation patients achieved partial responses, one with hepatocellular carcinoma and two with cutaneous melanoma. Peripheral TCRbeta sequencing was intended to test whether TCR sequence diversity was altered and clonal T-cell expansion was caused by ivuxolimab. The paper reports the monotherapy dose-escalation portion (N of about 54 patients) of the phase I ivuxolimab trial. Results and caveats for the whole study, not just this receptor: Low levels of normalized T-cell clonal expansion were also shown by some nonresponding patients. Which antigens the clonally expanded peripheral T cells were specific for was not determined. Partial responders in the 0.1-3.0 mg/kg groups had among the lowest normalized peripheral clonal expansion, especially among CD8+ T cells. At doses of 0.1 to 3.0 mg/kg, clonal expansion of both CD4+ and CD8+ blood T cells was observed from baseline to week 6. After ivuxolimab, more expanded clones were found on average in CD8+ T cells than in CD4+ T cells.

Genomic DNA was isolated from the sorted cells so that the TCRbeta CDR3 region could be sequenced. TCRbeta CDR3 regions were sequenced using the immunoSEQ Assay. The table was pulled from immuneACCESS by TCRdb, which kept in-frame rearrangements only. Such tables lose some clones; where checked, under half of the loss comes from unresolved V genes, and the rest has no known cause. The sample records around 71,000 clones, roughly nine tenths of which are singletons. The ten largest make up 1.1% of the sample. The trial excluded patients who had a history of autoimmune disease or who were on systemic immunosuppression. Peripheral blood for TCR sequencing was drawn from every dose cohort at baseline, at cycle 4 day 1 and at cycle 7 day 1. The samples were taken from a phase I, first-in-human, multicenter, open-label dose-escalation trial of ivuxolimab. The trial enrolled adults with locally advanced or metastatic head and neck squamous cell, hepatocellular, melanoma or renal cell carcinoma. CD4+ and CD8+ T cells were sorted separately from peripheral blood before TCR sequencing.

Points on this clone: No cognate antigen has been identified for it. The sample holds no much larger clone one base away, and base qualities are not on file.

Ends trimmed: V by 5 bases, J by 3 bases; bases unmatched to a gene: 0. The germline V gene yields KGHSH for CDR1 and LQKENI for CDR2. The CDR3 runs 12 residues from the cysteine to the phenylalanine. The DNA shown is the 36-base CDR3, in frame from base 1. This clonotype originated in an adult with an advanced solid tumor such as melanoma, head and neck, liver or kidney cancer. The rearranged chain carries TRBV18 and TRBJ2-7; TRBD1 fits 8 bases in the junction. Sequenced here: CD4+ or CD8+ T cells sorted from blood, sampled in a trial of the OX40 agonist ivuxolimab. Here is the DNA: TGTGCCAGCTCAGGACAGGGCTACGAGCAGTACTTC. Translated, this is CASSGQGYEQYF. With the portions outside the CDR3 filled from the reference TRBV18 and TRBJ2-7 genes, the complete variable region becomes NAGVMQNPRHLVRRRGQEARLRCSPMKGHSHVYWYRQLPEEGLKFMVYLQKENIIDESGMPKERFSAEFPKEGPSILRIQQVVRGDSAAYFCASSGQGYEQYFGPGTRLTVT.